The 13 T cell receptor beta chains presented below share a single source sample, sequenced in a study of human T cells and chemical hapten exposure. Regarding time point: pre-sensitization, week 0. Treatment here: therapeutic diphenylcyclopropenone sensitization with weekly scalp DPC. TCRdb re-analysed the RACE reads in MiXCR, keeping a single row per CDR3 protein. The repertoire consists of around 120,000 distinct CDR3 sequences, with 13% occurring once and the leading ten covering 2.5% to 3.5%. The specimen was whole blood, collected in connection with sensitization to the hapten diphenylcyclopropenone (DPC). These receptors were taken from a woman aged 18 to 35 with alopecia areata. Some clones in this sample may be carry-over from other donors' samples.

The chain joins TRBV29-1 to TRBJ2-4; unclear D gene. The CDR3 is made up of 15 amino acids. From germline, CDR1 is SQVTM and CDR2 ANQGSEA. V lost 1 base, J lost 0 bases, and 10 bases lay in between. DNA for the CDR3: TGCAGCGTTGAAGCCGATGCTACAGCCAAAAACATTCAGTACTTC. Its translation: CSVEADATAKNIQYF.

The chain links TRBV30 to TRBJ2-7; D tentatively fits TRBD1 or TRBD2 (6 bases each). Germline V gene data show CDR1 as GTSNPN and CDR2 as SVGIG (reference sequence). The CDR3 sequence is 13 residues long. Deletions cut 2 bases from V and 4 bases from J, with 12 bases between. The CDR3 DNA reads TGTGCCTGGAGTATAGGGGGACTGTACGAGCAGTACTTC. Its translation is CAWSIGGLYEQYF.

This clonotype showed up just a few times. The chain uses TRBV7-9 and TRBJ2-2; D unresolved. Per the germline V gene, CDR1 is SEHNR and CDR2 is FQNEAQ (reference sequence). The CDR3 consists of 12 residues. V was pared by 11 bases and J by 1 base, with 8 bases between. CDR3 loop: CALRGNTGELFF. The CDR3 DNA reads TGTGCCCTCAGAGGGAACACCGGGGAGCTGTTTTTT.

This clonotype was seen a few times. The CDR3 nucleotides read TGTGCCAGCAGTTTCGCAGTCGGGGTTACCTACGAGCAGTACTTC. Translated, it gives CASSFAVGVTYEQYF. The chain joins TRBV27 to TRBJ2-7; D is perhaps TRBD2 (5 bases). CDR3 length: 15 residues. The ends were cut back, 3 bases at V and 2 bases at J, with 14 bases in the middle. Germline values: CDR1 MNHEY, CDR2 SMNVEV (reference sequence).

The chain joins TRBV6-5 to TRBJ1-2; TRBD1 matches 10 bases. Germline V gene data show CDR1 as MNHEY and CDR2 as SVGAGI. The CDR3 covers 15 residues. J was trimmed by 3 bases and V by 7 bases; bases with no gene match: 8. The CDR3 bases are TGTGCCAGCACCCCGGGGGACAGGGGTTACTATGGCTACACCTTC. Translating gives CASTPGDRGYYGYTF.

This clonotype was picked up many times. The rearrangement uses TRBV25-1 and TRBJ1-6; tentatively, D is TRBD1 (6 bases). With 5 bases removed from V and 3 bases from J, the gap between germline ends came to 14 bases. Germline CDR1 MGHDK, CDR2 SYGVNS. CDR3 length: 16 residues. CDR3 sequence reads: CASSQSRGDYNSPLHF. The CDR3 nucleotides are TGTGCCAGCAGTCAAAGTAGGGGGGACTATAATTCACCCCTCCACTTT.

CDR3 loop: CASRDPQTANTGELFF. The DNA of the CDR3 is TGTGCCAGCAGAGACCCGCAGACTGCGAACACCGGGGAGCTGTTTTTT. V and J are TRBV11-2 and TRBJ2-2, with D unresolved. Germline CDR1 SGHAT, CDR2 FQNNGV. Trimming shortened V by 6 bases and J by 0 bases, and 14 bases separated the two germline ends. The CDR3 contains 16 residues.

The chain carries TRBV24-1 and TRBJ2-3; TRBD1 matches at 11 bases. J lost 5 bases, V lost 3 bases, and 9 bases had no gene match. The CDR3 sequence is 17 residues long. CDR1 and CDR2 from the germline V gene are KGHDR and SFDVKD. In DNA form, the CDR3 reads TGTGCCACCAGTGATCGGCCGGACAGGGGGCATGGAGATACGCAGTATTTT. Residues: CATSDRPDRGHGDTQYF.

Only a few counts were recorded for this clonotype. This chain links TRBV5-4 with TRBJ1-1; TRBD1 might be the D (5 bases). The germline V and J ends were trimmed by 0 bases and 1 base, with 10 bases remaining between them. CDR3 size: 15 residues. CDR1 SGHNT and CDR2 YYREEE come from the germline V gene (reference sequence). The CDR3 DNA reads TGTGCCAGCAGCTTGGCGGGACGGCCGAACACTGAAGCTTTCTTT. Residues: CASSLAGRPNTEAFF.

This clonotype appeared a few times. The rearrangement joins TRBV24-1 to TRBJ2-6; D unclear. V was pared by 6 bases and J by 3 bases, with 5 bases between. Germline V gene data show CDR1 as KGHDR and CDR2 as SFDVKD. This CDR3 has 13 residues. CDR3 nucleotides: TGTGCCACCAGTACTGGTGGGGCCAACGTCCTGACTTTC. Protein product: CATSTGGANVLTF.

The chain links TRBV4-3 to TRBJ1-1; tentatively, D is TRBD1 (5 bases). This CDR3 region has 15 residues. The ends were cut back, 2 bases at V and 6 bases at J, with 16 bases in the middle. CDR1 and CDR2 from the germline V gene are LGHNA and YSLEER. The CDR3 loop is CASSQSRGPKAEAFF. The CDR3, as DNA: TGCGCCAGCAGCCAATCCCGGGGCCCCAAGGCTGAAGCTTTCTTT.

This clonotype occurred a few times. This chain joins TRBV6-2 or TRBV6-3 and TRBJ1-1, with D uncertain. Germline V gives CDR1 MNHEY, CDR2 SVGEGT. Trimming cost V 3 bases and J 0 bases, with 5 bases left between them. This CDR3 region has 13 residues. DNA for the CDR3: TGTGCCAGCAGTTATACCTTGAACACTGAAGCTTTCTTT. This encodes CASSYTLNTEAFF.

Comments on this clonotype: A much larger clonotype is one base distant, so this may be a read error. This chain uses TRBV5-4 with TRBJ2-3, with a possible D match to TRBD1 (6 bases). Germline V gene sequence: CDR1 SGHNT, CDR2 YYREEE (reference sequence). This CDR3 comprises 16 residues. The CDR3 DNA reads as TGTGCCAGCAGCTTTGTCGGACAGCTTGGCACAGATACGCGGTATTTT. It codes for CASSFVGQLGTDTRYF.